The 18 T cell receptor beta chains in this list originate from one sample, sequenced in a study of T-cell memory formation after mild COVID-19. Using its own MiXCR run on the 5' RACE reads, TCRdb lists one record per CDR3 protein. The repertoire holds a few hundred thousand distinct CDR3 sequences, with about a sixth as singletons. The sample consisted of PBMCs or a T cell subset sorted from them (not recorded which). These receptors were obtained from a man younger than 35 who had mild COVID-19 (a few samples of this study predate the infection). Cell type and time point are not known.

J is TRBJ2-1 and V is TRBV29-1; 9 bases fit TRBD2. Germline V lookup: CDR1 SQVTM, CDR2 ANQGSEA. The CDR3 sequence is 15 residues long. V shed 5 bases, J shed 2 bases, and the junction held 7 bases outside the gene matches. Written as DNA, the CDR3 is TGCAGCGTTACTGCGGGGGGGAGCCCCTACAATGAGCAGTTCTTC. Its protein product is CSVTAGGSPYNEQFF.

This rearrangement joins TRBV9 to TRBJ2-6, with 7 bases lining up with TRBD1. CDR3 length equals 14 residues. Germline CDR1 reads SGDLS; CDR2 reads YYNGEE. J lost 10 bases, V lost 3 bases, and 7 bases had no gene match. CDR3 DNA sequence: TGTGCCAGCAGCGGGGACAGCAGGATTAACGTCCTGACTTTC. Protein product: CASSGDSRINVLTF. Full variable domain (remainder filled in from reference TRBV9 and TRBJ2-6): DSGVTQTPKHLITATGQRVTLRCSPRSGDLSVYWYQQSLDQGLQFLIQYYNGEERAKGNILERFSAQQFPDLHSELNLSSLELGDSALYFCASSGDSRINVLTFGAGSRLTVL.

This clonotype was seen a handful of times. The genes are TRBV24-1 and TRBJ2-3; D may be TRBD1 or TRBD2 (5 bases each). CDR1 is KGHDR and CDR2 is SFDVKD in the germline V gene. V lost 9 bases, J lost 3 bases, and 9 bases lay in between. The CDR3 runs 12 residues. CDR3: CATGDLTDTQYF. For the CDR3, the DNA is TGTGCCACCGGGGACCTTACAGATACGCAGTATTTT.

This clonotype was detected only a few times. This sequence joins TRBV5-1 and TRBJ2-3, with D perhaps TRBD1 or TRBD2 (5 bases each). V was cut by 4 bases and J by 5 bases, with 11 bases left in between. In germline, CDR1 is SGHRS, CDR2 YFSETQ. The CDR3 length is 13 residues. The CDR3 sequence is CASSTPRGDTQYF. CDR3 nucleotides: TGCGCCAGCAGCACTCCGAGGGGAGATACGCAGTATTTT.

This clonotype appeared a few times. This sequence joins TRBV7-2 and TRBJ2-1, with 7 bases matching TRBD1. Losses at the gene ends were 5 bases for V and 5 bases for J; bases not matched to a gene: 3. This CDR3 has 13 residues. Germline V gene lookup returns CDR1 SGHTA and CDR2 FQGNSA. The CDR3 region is CASSPDRDNEQFF. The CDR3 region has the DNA TGTGCCAGCAGCCCCGACAGGGACAATGAGCAGTTCTTC.

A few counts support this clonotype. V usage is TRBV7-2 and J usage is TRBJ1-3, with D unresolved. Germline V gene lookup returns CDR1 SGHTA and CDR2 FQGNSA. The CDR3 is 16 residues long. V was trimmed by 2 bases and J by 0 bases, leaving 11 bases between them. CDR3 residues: CASSLQTVSSGNTIYF. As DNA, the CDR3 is TGTGCCAGCAGCTTACAGACCGTGAGCTCTGGAAACACCATATATTTT.

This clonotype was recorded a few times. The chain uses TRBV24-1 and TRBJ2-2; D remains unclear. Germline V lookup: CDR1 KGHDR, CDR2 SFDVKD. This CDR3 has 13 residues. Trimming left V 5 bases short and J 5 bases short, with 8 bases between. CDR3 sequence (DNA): TGTGCCACCAGTGTCGACGGTACCGGGGAGCTGTTTTTT. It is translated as CATSVDGTGELFF.

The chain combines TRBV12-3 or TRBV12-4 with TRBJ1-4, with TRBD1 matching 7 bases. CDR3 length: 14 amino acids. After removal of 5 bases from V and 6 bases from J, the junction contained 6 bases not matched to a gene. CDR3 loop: CASSRQGGDEKLFF. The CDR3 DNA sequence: TGTGCCAGCAGTCGACAGGGAGGGGATGAAAAACTGTTTTTT.

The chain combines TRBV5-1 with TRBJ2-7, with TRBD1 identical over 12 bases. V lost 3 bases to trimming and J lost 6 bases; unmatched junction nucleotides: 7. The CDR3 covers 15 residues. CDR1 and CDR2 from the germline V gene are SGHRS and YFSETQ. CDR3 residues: CASSSGTGGASEQYV. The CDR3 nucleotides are TGCGCCAGCAGCTCGGGGACAGGGGGCGCCTCCGAGCAGTACGTC.

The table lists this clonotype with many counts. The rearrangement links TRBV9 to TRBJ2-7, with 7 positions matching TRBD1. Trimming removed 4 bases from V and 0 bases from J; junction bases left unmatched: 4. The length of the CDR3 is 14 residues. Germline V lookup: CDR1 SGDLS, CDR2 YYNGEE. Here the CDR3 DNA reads TGTGCCAGCAGCCCCGCAGGGGGCTCCTACGAGCAGTACTTC. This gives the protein CASSPAGGSYEQYF.

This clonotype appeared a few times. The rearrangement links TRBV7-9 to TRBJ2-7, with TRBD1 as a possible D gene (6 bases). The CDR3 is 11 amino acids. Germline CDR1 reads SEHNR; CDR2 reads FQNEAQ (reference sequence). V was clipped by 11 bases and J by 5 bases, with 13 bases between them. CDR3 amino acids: CASGTSNEQYF. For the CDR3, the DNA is TGTGCCTCCGGGACATCTAACGAGCAGTACTTC.

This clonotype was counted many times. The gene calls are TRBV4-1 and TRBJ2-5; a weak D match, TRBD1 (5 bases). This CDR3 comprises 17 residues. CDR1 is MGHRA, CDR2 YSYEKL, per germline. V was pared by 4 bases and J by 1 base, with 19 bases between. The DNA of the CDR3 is TGCGCCAGCAGCCCCACTACTACCGGTGGGGCCCAAGAGACCCAGTACTTC. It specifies CASSPTTTGGAQETQYF.

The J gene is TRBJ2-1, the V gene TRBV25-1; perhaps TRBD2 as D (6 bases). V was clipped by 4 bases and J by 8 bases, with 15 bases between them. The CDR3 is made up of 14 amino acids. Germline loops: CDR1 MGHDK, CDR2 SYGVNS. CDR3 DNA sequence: TGTGCCAGCAGTGGTGCGGGGACCCTCGATGAGCAGTTCTTC. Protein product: CASSGAGTLDEQFF.

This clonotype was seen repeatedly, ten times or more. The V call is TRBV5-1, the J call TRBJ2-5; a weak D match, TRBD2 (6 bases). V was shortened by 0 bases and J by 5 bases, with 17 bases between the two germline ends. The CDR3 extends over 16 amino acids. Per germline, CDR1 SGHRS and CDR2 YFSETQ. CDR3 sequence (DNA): TGCGCCAGCAGCTTGGGTTCTGCGGGGCGGAGGGAGACCCAGTACTTC. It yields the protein CASSLGSAGRRETQYF.

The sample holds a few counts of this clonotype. The DNA of the CDR3 is TGTGCCAGCAGAGCCATCTGTGCAACTAATGAAAAACTGTTTTTT. As protein: CASRAICATNEKLFF. The rearrangement links TRBV25-1 to TRBJ1-4; unclear D gene. Looked up from germline, CDR1 is MGHDK and CDR2 is SYGVNS. This CDR3 is 15 amino acids long. The V gene lost 6 bases and the J gene lost 0 bases, with 11 bases spanning the gap.

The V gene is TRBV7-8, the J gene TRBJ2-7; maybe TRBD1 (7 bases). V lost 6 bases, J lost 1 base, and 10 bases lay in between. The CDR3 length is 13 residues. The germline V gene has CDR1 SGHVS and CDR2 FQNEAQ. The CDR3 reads CASRGGQSYEQYV. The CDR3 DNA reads TGTGCCAGCAGGGGGGGACAGTCCTACGAGCAGTACGTC.

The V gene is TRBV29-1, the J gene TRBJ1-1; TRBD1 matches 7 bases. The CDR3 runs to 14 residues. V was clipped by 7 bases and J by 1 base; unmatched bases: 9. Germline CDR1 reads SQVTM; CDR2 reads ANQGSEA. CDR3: CSAEFRDRNTEAFF. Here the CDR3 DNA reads TGCAGCGCGGAGTTCCGGGACAGGAACACTGAAGCTTTCTTT.

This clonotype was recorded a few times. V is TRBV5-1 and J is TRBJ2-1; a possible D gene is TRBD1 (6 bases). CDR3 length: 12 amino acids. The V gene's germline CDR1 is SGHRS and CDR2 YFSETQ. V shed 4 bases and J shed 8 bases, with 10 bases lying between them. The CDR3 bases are TGCGCCAGCAGCGGAACAGGGTATGAGCAGTTCTTC. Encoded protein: CASSGTGYEQFF.